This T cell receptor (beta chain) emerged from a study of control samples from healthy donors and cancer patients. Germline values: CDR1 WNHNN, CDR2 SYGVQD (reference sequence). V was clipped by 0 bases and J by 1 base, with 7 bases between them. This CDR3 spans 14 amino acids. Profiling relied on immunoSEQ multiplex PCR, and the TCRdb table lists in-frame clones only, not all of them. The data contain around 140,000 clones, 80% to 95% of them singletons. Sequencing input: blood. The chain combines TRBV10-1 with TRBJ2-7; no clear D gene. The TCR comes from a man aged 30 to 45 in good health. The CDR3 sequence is CASSESGNSYEQYF. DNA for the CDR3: TGCGCCAGCAGTGAGTCGGGTAATTCCTACGAGCAGTACTTC.